This TCR beta chain was sequenced for a study of human T cells and chemical hapten exposure (dated by TCRdb to 2020 to 2023). A note on the overall study: For sensitization, 2% DPC in acetone was applied to a 2 cm by 2 cm area of upper inner arm skin. Most of the patients in the cohort were female, and the cohort covered alopecia areata with under or over 50% scalp involvement, alopecia totalis and alopecia universalis. Throughout the roughly 25-week study period, patients were also given weekly therapeutic DPC doses on the scalp. In alopecia patients, the study followed how the peripheral blood TCR repertoire changed in vivo over primary and secondary sensitization to diphenylcyclopropenone (DPC), a hapten. Blood samples were taken from patients before sensitization (week 0) and at 2, 6 and about 24 weeks after DPC sensitization. The libraries were sequenced as a pool, and the TCR yield per sample differed mostly because of small variations in library volumes within the pool. For TCR sequencing, blood came from 25 to 30 alopecia patients at anywhere from one to four time points (pre-sensitization, 2, 6 and 24 weeks). Patch testing on the upper back used Finn chambers containing 0.01% DPC, with scoring done after 6 days according to International Contact Dermatitis Research Group standards.

The receptor library was made with RACE. Reads for this sample came from a NextSeq 500. During library preparation, unique molecular identifiers were attached to individual cDNA molecules so that TCRs could be counted in a quantitative, reproducible way. For every blood RNA sample, sequencing covered both the TCR alpha and TCR beta chains. As for the original processing: The median number of TCRs per sample was over 95,000, ranging from roughly 20,000 to 700,000. V, J and CDR3 annotation of the TCR reads was performed with the Decombinator software suite. For the PS versus PT1 abundance plots, all samples were subsampled to the same number of TCRs (28,000). Expanded TCRs were defined as absent before sensitization and observed at least eight times at the 2-week time point. The public reads were reanalyzed by TCRdb: fastp trimming at Q25, MiXCR alignment, in-frame beta chains only. CDR3 protein sequences are deduplicated, and each keeps its most common genes and DNA. These V and J calls are TCRdb output, not the study's own analysis. The sample contains 350,000 or so distinct CDR3 sequences, about 7% of them found a single time. The top ten clonotypes cover around 8.2% of the sample.

This clonotype was counted between two and nine times. The antigen it binds to is not known. Qualities for individual bases were not recorded, and no much larger clone is one base off. Trimming takes 5 bases off V and 2 bases off J; junction bases not matched to a gene: 3. The CDR3 numbers 16 residues from cysteine through phenylalanine. The DNA shown is the 48-base CDR3, in frame from base 1. From the germline V gene, CDR1 is MNHEY and CDR2 is SVGAGI. Study-level results and caveats: Alopecia, a presumed autoimmune disease, was present in all patients, so the immune response of the patients might differ from that of healthy individuals. Compared with pre-sensitization or healthy control sets, expanded TCRs formed significantly more large CDR3 similarity clusters, which is consistent with antigen-driven responses. Repeated subsampling changed both the strength of the expansion versus patch-test correlation and the threshold at which the correlation became significant. The number of TCRs above 1 in 1000 frequency did not change with DPC sensitization; there was no evidence of global repertoire structure alterations. The number of PT1 expanded TCRs positively correlated with patch test score, significant at thresholds 8, 16 and 32 but not 4.

The label giving this sample's time point can be read as: patch test 1, 2 weeks after DPC sensitization. The treatment or condition label of this sample denotes: therapeutic diphenylcyclopropenone sensitization with weekly scalp DPC. At every patch-test visit, the blood draw took place before the patch test was put on. To be eligible, patients had to be aged 18 to 70, diagnosed with alopecia and judged suitable for DPC therapy, while pregnant patients were excluded. Total RNA was extracted from unfractionated whole blood that had been collected in Tempus Blood RNA tubes. The sequence is built from TRBV6-5 and TRBJ2-7; 16 of the junction bases match TRBD2. The material was whole blood, obtained in connection with sensitization to the hapten diphenylcyclopropenone (DPC). This TCR was recovered from a woman aged 18-29 years with alopecia areata. Some clones in this sample may be carry-over from other donors' samples. For the CDR3, the sequence is CASSTGTSGGAYEQYF. The bases are TGTGCCAGCAGTACCGGGACTAGCGGGGGGGCCTACGAGCAGTACTTC.